The clone carrying this TCR beta chain was seen just once. Repertoires were generated with immunoSEQ multiplex PCR, while TCRdb's copy carries only in-frame clones and drops some. The sample includes some 200,000 clones, 70% to 90% of them seen just once. These data come from a study of blood T cell repertoires in COVID-19. Germline V gene lookup returns CDR1 SGHRS and CDR2 YFSETQ. CDR3 length: 15 residues. V lost 2 bases and J lost 3; bases outside the gene matches: 6. The sequence came from a woman aged 50 to 60 with acute or convalescent COVID-19. Sequencing was performed on peripheral blood. V gene TRBV5-1 combines with J gene TRBJ2-7; 9 nucleotides agree with TRBD1. The CDR3 here is CASSLITGGIYEQYF. As DNA, the CDR3 is TGCGCCAGCAGCTTAATAACAGGGGGCATCTACGAGCAGTACTTC.